This TCR beta chain was obtained from a study of beta chain features in type 1 diabetes. Regarding the study as a whole: Although PCR might favor shorter templates, it would do so equally in patients and controls. Lower insertion and higher deletion counts appeared at VDJ junctions in type 1 diabetes patients. When Type 1 diabetes patients were examined, their TCRB CDR3s proved moderately but significantly shorter in all four CD4+ subsets. Patients' naive, central memory and Treg TCRB repertoires seemed closer to one another than those of healthy donors.

This clone was recorded a few times. Its antigen is still unknown. Germline V CDR1 and CDR2: SGHDN, FVKESK. Unmatched junction bases numbered 6, after V lost 5 bases and J lost 3 bases. This CDR3 region has 14 residues. Reverse transcription of all isolated RNA meant that expressed TCRB transcripts were sequenced. Sequencing used immunoSEQ multiplex PCR; TCRdb keeps in-frame clones, though not all of them. The repertoire consists of approximately 150,000 clones, with around 9% occurring once and the leading ten covering around 0.75%. The chain joins TRBV14 to TRBJ2-7, with 8 bases lining up with TRBD2. The source is a man younger than 40 with type 1 diabetes. The sample comprised central memory CD4+ T cells from blood. The CDR3: CASSDLAGGYEQYF. The CDR3 nucleotides are TGTGCCAGCAGCGATCTAGCGGGCGGCTACGAGCAGTACTTC.